Sequencing of this T cell receptor (beta chain) was carried out in a study of T-cell reconstitution after alpha-beta-depleted transplantation in children. The V gene lost 4 bases and the J gene lost 7 bases, with 11 bases spanning the gap. Germline CDR1 is SQVTM and CDR2 is ANQGSEA. This CDR3 comprises 12 residues. Preparation of the TCRbeta library was carried out with unique molecular identifiers. TCRdb reprocessed the PCR reads via MiXCR and lists one record per CDR3 protein. The sample contains 540,000 or so distinct CDR3 sequences, about 21% of which appear only once. The sequence was obtained from a boy in the first two years of life who had a stem cell transplant for acute myeloid leukemia, so the T cells may come from the graft donor. The source material was PBMCs, mostly from graft donor cells, sampled 360 days after TCRalphabeta/CD19-depleted stem cell transplant. This chain links TRBV29-1 with TRBJ2-1; D possibly corresponds to TRBD1 (5 bases). DNA for the CDR3: TGCAGCGTTGTTGGGGCCCCTAATGAGCAGTTCTTC. Translated: CSVVGAPNEQFF.